This entry lists 9 T cell receptor beta chains sequenced from one sample in a study of cytomegalovirus exposure and HLA in healthy donors (dated by TCRdb to 2016 to 2017). The library was obtained by the immunoSEQ multiplex PCR assay. The multiplex PCR relied on a mix of 60 forward primers for TCR Vbeta segments and 13 reverse primers for TCR Jbeta segments. The immuneACCESS repertoire file appears here via TCRdb, limited to in-frame rearrangements. These files lack a portion of the clones; in checked studies, under half of the deficit traces to unresolved V genes, and the cause of the others is not known. The sample includes over 200,000 clones, with about 75% observed a single time. The top ten constitute 1.5% to 2% of the sample. The sequenced sample was PBMCs. The receptor source for this set is a male donor in good health and CMV-seronegative.

The genes are TRBV6-5 and TRBJ2-1; TRBD2 agrees at 13 bases. This CDR3 region has 16 residues. Germline V gene lookup returns CDR1 MNHEY and CDR2 SVGAGI. V lost 2 bases to trimming and J lost 7 bases; unmatched junction nucleotides: 5. Written as DNA, the CDR3 is TGTGCCAGCAGTTACCAGGGACTAGCGGGGCGAAATGAGCAGTTCTTC. Translation gives CASSYQGLAGRNEQFF.

The chain recombines TRBV6-5 with TRBJ2-2, with D maybe TRBD1 (5 bases). Looked up from germline, CDR1 is MNHEY and CDR2 is SVGAGI. CDR3 length: 14 amino acids. The germline V and J ends were trimmed by 6 bases and 0 bases, with 8 bases remaining between them. CDR3 bases: TGTGCCAGCAGGGGGCAAGCGAACACCGGGGAGCTGTTTTTT. Encoded protein: CASRGQANTGELFF.

The rearrangement uses TRBV18 and TRBJ2-6; TRBD1 agrees at 9 bases. This CDR3 comprises 17 residues. V was clipped by 3 bases and J by 0 bases; unmatched bases: 3. Germline V gene data show CDR1 as KGHSH and CDR2 as LQKENI. The CDR3 coding sequence is TGTGCCAGCTCACCGGGGACAGGGACCTCTGGGGCCAACGTCCTGACTTTC. This gives the protein CASSPGTGTSGANVLTF. Together with reference TRBV18 and TRBJ2-6, the CDR3 gives the full variable domain: NAGVMQNPRHLVRRRGQEARLRCSPMKGHSHVYWYRQLPEEGLKFMVYLQKENIIDESGMPKERFSAEFPKEGPSILRIQQVVRGDSAAYFCASSPGTGTSGANVLTFGAGSRLTVL.

The chain joins TRBV10-3 to TRBJ2-1; no definite D call. CDR3 size: 12 residues. With 4 bases removed from V and 7 bases from J, the gap between germline ends came to 8 bases. Per the germline V gene, CDR1 is ENHRY and CDR2 is SYGVKD. The DNA for the CDR3 is TGTGCCATCAGTGCGAGTACGAATGAGCAGTTCTTC. Its translation is CAISASTNEQFF.

At least ten counts were recorded for this clone. The chain joins TRBV6-6 to TRBJ2-7; the D gene is possibly TRBD1 (5 bases). The germline V and J ends were trimmed by 0 bases and 2 bases, with 5 bases remaining between them. CDR3 length: 13 amino acids. Germline V gives CDR1 MNHNY, CDR2 SVGAGI (reference sequence). The CDR3 nucleotides read TGTGCCAGCAGTTACTCGGACACCTACGAGCAGTACTTC. Translated, it gives CASSYSDTYEQYF.

The rearrangement joins TRBV4-1 to TRBJ2-2; a possible D gene is TRBD1 (6 bases). Germline CDR1 is MGHRA and CDR2 is YSYEKL. Between the trimmed V and J ends, which lost 1 base and 4 bases, there was a span of 13 bases. This CDR3 has 16 residues. CDR3 sequence: CASSQGVDRTTGELFF. CDR3 in DNA: TGCGCCAGCAGCCAAGGGGTCGACAGGACCACCGGGGAGCTGTTTTTT.

V and J are TRBV6-1 and TRBJ2-1, with a tentative D call TRBD2 (5 bases). V was shortened by 2 bases and J by 1 base, with 21 bases between the two germline ends. The germline V gene encodes CDR1 MNHNS and CDR2 SASEGT. CDR3 length equals 19 residues. DNA of the CDR3: TGTGCCAGCAGTGAATCGAGTGGGAACTTAGCGAGTTCCTACAATGAGCAGTTCTTC. Amino acids: CASSESSGNLASSYNEQFF.

The chain couples TRBV28 to TRBJ1-5, with a weak D call TRBD1 (6 bases). Germline loops: CDR1 MDHEN, CDR2 SYDVKM. This CDR3 comprises 16 residues. V dropped 5 bases and J dropped 1 base, with 15 bases sitting between them. The CDR3 coding sequence is TGTGCCAGCAGTCAGGGAAAGGGGGTAAGCAATCAGCCCCAGCATTTT. It codes for CASSQGKGVSNQPQHF.

The genes are TRBV11-2 and TRBJ2-1, with D tentatively TRBD2 (7 bases). The germline V gene has CDR1 SGHAT and CDR2 FQNNGV. V was trimmed by 3 bases and J by 6 bases, leaving 12 bases between them. The CDR3 runs 14 residues. The CDR3 loop reads CASSLGGPSNEQFF. The CDR3 coding sequence is TGTGCCAGCAGCTTGGGGGGGCCCTCCAATGAGCAGTTCTTC.